This TCR beta chain was observed in a study of T cells in Graves' hyperthyroidism and ophthalmopathy. CDR3 size: 15 residues. Trimming removed 3 bases at V and 8 bases at J, with 17 bases between. CDR1 and CDR2 (germline): LNHDA, SQIVND (reference sequence). RNA transcripts were the template for amplifying TCR beta CDR3 regions. HTBI primers were employed in a first-round RT-PCR of the TCR CDR3. TCRdb processed the multiplex PCR reads anew with MiXCR; each CDR3 protein has one entry. The table records some 370,000 distinct CDR3 sequences, about 18% of them present only once. The sequencing input was blood. The chain couples TRBV19 to TRBJ2-1, with a tentative D call TRBD1 (5 bases). The clonotype was recovered from a woman under 40 with Graves' hyperthyroidism that later progressed to Graves' ophthalmopathy. The CDR3 spells CASSIWGRVIDEQFF. In DNA, the CDR3 is TGTGCCAGTAGTATTTGGGGCAGGGTCATCGATGAGCAGTTCTTC.